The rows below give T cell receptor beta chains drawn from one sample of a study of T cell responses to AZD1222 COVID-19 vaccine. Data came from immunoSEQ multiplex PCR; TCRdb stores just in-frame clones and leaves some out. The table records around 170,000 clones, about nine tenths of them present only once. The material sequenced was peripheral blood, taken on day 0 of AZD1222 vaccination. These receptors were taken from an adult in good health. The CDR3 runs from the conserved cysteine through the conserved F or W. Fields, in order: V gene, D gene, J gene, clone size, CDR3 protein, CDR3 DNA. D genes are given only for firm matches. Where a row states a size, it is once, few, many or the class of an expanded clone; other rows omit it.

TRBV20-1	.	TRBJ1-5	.	CSASGEGGNQPQHF	TGCAGTGCTAGTGGGGAAGGGGGCAATCAGCCCCAGCATTTT
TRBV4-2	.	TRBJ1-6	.	CASSQDLLGDSPLHF	TGTGCCAGCAGCCAAGATCTACTCGGGGATTCACCCCTCCACTTT
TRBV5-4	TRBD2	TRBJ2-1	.	CASSPQVLAGGYNEQFF	TGTGCCAGCAGCCCGCAGGTATTGGCGGGAGGGTACAATGAGCAGTTCTTC
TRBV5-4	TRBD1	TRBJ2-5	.	CASSNRQGAIETQYF	TGTGCCAGCAGCAATAGACAGGGGGCCATCGAGACCCAGTACTTC
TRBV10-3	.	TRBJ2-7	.	CATISGSGISPITYEQYF	TGTGCCACCATATCAGGTTCTGGTATCAGTCCGATTACCTACGAGCAGTACTTC
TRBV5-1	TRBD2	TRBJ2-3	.	CASQGIAGAPTDTQYF	TGCGCCAGCCAGGGGATAGCGGGGGCTCCCACAGATACGCAGTATTTT
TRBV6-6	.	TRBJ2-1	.	CASSYQASYNEQFF	TGTGCCAGCAGTTATCAAGCGTCTTACAATGAGCAGTTCTTC
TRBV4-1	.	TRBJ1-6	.	CASSQDRTTNSPLHF	TGCGCCAGCAGCCAAGATAGGACAACTAATTCACCCCTCCACTTT
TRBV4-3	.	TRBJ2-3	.	CASSPRFFGAEGVYTQYF	TGCGCCAGCAGCCCGCGGTTCTTTGGAGCGGAGGGGGTTTATACGCAGTATTTT
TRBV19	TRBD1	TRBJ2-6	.	CASSIDLGDRVGGGANVLTF	TGTGCCAGTAGTATAGATCTGGGGGACAGGGTCGGAGGTGGGGCCAACGTCCTGACTTTC
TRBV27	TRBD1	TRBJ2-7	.	CASTSVQGAYEQYF	TGTGCCAGCACCTCCGTTCAGGGGGCCTACGAGCAGTACTTC
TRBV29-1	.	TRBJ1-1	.	CSVNRDTNTEAFF	TGCAGCGTTAACCGGGACACAAACACTGAAGCTTTCTTT
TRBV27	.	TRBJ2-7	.	CASSFGDEQYF	TGTGCCAGCAGTTTTGGGGACGAGCAGTACTTC
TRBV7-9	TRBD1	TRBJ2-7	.	CASSLPGQGWKQYF	TGTGCCAGCAGCCTTCCGGGACAGGGGTGGAAGCAGTACTTC
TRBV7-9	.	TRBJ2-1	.	CASSQHSRYNEQFF	TGTGCCAGCAGCCAACACTCTAGGTACAATGAGCAGTTCTTC
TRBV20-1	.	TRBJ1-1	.	CSHRSGTEAFF	TGCAGCCATCGATCCGGGACTGAAGCTTTCTTT
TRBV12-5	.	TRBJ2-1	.	CASGLVLAGDHYNEQFF	TGTGCTAGTGGTTTGGTACTGGCAGGGGACCACTACAATGAGCAGTTCTTC
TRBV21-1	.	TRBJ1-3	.	CASRKALCSGNTIYF	TGTGCCAGCAGAAAGGCCCTATGCTCTGGAAACACCATATATTTT
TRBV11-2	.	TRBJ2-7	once	CASSLVIHEQYF	TGTGCCAGCAGCTTAGTAATACACGAGCAGTACTTC
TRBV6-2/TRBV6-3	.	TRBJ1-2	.	CASSFRFGAAGLGAGYTF	TGTGCCAGCAGTTTCCGTTTCGGGGCAGCTGGACTTGGAGCTGGCTACACCTTC
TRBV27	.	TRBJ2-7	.	CASSREQYF	TGTGCCAGCAGTAGGGAGCAGTACTTC
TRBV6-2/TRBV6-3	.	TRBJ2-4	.	CASSTRGTDKNIQYF	TGTGCCAGCAGTACCCGAGGGACCGACAAAAACATTCAGTACTTC
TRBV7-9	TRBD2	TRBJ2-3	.	CASSQSSNRGGDTQYF	TGTGCCAGCAGCCAGAGCAGTAACCGCGGGGGAGATACGCAGTATTTT
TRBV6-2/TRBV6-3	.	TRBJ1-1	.	CASSAQWENTEAFF	TGTGCCAGCAGCGCACAATGGGAGAACACTGAAGCTTTCTTT
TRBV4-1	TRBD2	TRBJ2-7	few	CASSQDSGGFYEQYF	TGCGCCAGCAGCCAAGATTCGGGGGGATTCTACGAGCAGTACTTC
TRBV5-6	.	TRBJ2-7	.	CASSLGNRLDYEQYF	TGTGCCAGCAGCTTGGGGAACAGGCTAGACTACGAGCAGTACTTC
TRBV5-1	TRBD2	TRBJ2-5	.	CASSEGLAGKQETQYF	TGCGCCAGCAGCGAGGGACTAGCGGGAAAACAAGAGACCCAGTACTTC
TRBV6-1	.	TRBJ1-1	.	CASSEGRGAFF	TGTGCCAGCAGTGAGGGGCGCGGGGCTTTCTTT
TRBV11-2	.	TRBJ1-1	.	CASSLSANTEAFF	TGTGCCAGCAGCTTATCGGCGAACACTGAAGCTTTCTTT
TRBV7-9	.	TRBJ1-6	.	CASSTSADRIHF	TGTGCCAGCAGCACCTCGGCCGACCGAATCCACTTT
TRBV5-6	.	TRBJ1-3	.	CASSLAGRGHSSGNTIYF	TGTGCCAGCAGCTTGGCCGGAAGGGGACATTCGTCTGGAAACACCATATATTTT
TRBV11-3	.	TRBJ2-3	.	CASSLPNSDTQYF	TGTGCCAGCAGCCTACCGAACTCAGATACGCAGTATTTT
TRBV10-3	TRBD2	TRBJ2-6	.	CAISESTAGSGANVLTF	TGTGCCATCAGTGAGTCGACAGCGGGGTCTGGGGCCAACGTCCTGACTTTC
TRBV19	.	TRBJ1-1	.	CASSTHRVANTEAFF	TGTGCCAGTAGTACGCACAGGGTAGCGAACACTGAAGCTTTCTTT
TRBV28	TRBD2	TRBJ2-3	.	CASSLWIAGVSGTQYF	TGTGCCAGCAGTTTATGGATAGCGGGAGTTAGCGGTACGCAGTATTTT
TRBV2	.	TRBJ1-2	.	CASREAGWQNYGYTF	TGTGCCAGCAGGGAGGCAGGGTGGCAAAACTATGGCTACACCTTC
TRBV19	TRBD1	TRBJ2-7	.	CASSKGQGSWEQYF	TGTGCCAGTAGCAAGGGACAGGGCAGTTGGGAGCAGTACTTC
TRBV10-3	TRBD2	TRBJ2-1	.	CAISERLAGDVNEQFF	TGTGCCATCAGTGAGAGGCTAGCGGGGGATGTGAATGAGCAGTTCTTC
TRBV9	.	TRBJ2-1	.	CASSQLRSGEQFF	TGTGCCAGCAGCCAATTGAGAAGCGGGGAGCAGTTCTTC
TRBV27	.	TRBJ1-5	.	CASSPTRSNQPQHF	TGTGCCAGCAGTCCTACAAGGAGCAATCAGCCCCAGCATTTT
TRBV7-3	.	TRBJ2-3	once	CASSPLAGRGGDTQYF	TGTGCCAGCAGCCCCCTAGCCGGGAGAGGAGGAGATACGCAGTATTTT